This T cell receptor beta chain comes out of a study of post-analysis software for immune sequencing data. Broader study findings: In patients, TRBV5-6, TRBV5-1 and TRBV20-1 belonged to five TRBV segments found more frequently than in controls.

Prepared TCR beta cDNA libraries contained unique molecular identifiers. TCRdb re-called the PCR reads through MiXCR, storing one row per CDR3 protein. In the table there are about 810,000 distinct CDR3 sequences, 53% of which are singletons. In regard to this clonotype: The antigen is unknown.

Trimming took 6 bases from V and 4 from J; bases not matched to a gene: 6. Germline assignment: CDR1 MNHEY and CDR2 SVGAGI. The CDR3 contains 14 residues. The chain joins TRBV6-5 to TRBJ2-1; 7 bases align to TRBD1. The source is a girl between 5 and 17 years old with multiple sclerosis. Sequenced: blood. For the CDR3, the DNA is TGTGCCAGCAGGGCAGGGGGTAATTACAATGAGCAGTTCTTC. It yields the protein CASRAGGNYNEQFF.